This T cell receptor beta chain emerged from a study of immune evolution from preneoplasia to lung adenocarcinoma. Whole-study context: HLA loss of heterozygosity: 6% to 7.5% AIS, roughly 15% MIA, about 35% ADC, none AAH. Study results and limitations: Later-stage lesions appeared to have more T cells, more diversity, less clonality.

V shed 0 bases and J shed 4 bases, with 13 bases lying between them. Germline CDR1 is ENHRY and CDR2 is SYGVKD. The CDR3 spans 15 residues. TCRdb's table, derived via immunoSEQ multiplex PCR, lists solely in-frame clones and lacks some. This sample has some 15,000 clones; approximately 81% occur once, and the top ten carry roughly 4.2%. This clone has a handful of counts. What it binds is unknown. Additional DNA sequences in this sample encode the identical CDR3. This sequence originates from a person aged 70 to 85 with lung adenocarcinoma. V is TRBV10-3 and J is TRBJ2-7; a possible D gene is TRBD1 (6 bases). Sequences were obtained from FFPE minimally invasive lung adenocarcinoma tissue. CDR3 sequence: CAISESRDKVYEQYF. Written as DNA, the CDR3 is TGTGCCATCAGTGAGTCCCGGGACAAAGTTTACGAGCAGTACTTC.